One sample yielded the 32 T cell receptor beta chains listed below, sequenced in a study of OX40 agonist ivuxolimab in advanced cancers. Libraries were prepared by immunoSEQ multiplex PCR; TCRdb keeps only in-frame clonotypes and omits some of them. Among some 96,000 clones listed, 75% to 90% were seen once. Sequencing used CD4+ or CD8+ T cells sorted from blood, obtained in a trial of the OX40 agonist ivuxolimab. Receptors were obtained from an adult with an advanced solid tumor such as melanoma, head and neck, liver or kidney cancer.

The chain employs TRBV5-8 and TRBJ2-1; no firm D call. The germline V gene encodes CDR1 SGHTS and CDR2 YDEGEE. The V end lost 1 base, the J end lost 8 bases, and 4 bases lay between the germline ends. This CDR3 is built from 11 residues. DNA for the CDR3: TGTGCCAGCAGCTTGTTCCATGAGCAGTTCTTC. This gives the protein CASSLFHEQFF.

The chain has TRBV5-4 and TRBJ2-7; 8 bases align to TRBD2. Losses at the gene ends were 1 base for V and 5 bases for J; bases not matched to a gene: 11. CDR1 is SGHNT and CDR2 is YYREEE in the germline V gene (reference sequence). CDR3 length: 16 residues. The CDR3: CASSLRAAGGADEQYF. In DNA form, the CDR3 reads TGTGCCAGCAGCTTGCGGGCTGCGGGGGGCGCCGACGAGCAGTACTTC.

The chain has TRBV5-1 and TRBJ2-7; a weak D match, TRBD2 (5 bases). Germline CDR1 and CDR2: SGHRS and YFSETQ. V shed 4 bases and J shed 2 bases, with 13 bases lying between them. The CDR3 is 14 amino acids. CDR3 loop: CASSLLVSTYEQYF. The CDR3, as DNA: TGCGCCAGCAGCCTACTAGTGTCGACCTACGAGCAGTACTTC.

V gene TRBV9 combines with J gene TRBJ2-1; TRBD2 agrees at 7 bases. The ends lost 7 bases at V and 5 bases at J; junction bases unmatched: 9. The CDR3 is 14 residues long. Germline assignment: CDR1 SGDLS and CDR2 YYNGEE. CDR3 bases: TGTGCCAGCGGTTTGCTAGCGGTGAACAATGAGCAGTTCTTC. Translation: CASGLLAVNNEQFF.

Only a few counts were recorded for this clone. CDR3 residues: CSAQDSRDTEAFF. CDR3 sequence (DNA): TGCAGCGCTCAGGACTCGAGGGACACTGAAGCTTTCTTT. V usage is TRBV29-1 and J usage is TRBJ1-1, with D unclear. The CDR3 has 13 residues. Trimming removed 7 bases at V and 3 bases at J, with 15 bases between. CDR1 is SQVTM and CDR2 is ANQGSEA in the germline V gene.

This chain joins TRBV2 and TRBJ2-6; D may match TRBD1 or TRBD2 (5 bases each). Germline loops: CDR1 SNHLY, CDR2 FYNNEI. The V end was cut by 7 bases, the J end by 3 bases, with 13 bases between. The CDR3 is 15 residues long. The CDR3: CASTKGEYGANVLTF. CDR3 coding DNA: TGTGCCAGCACTAAAGGGGAGTATGGGGCCAACGTCCTGACTTTC.

This chain connects TRBV19 to TRBJ2-5; possible D gene TRBD2, 5 bases. The V gene's germline CDR1 is LNHDA and CDR2 SQIVND (reference sequence). Trimming took off 1 base at V and 2 bases at J, with 14 bases between the two ends. This CDR3 region has 16 residues. Written as DNA, the CDR3 is TGTGCCAGTAGTATAGCTCCAGTGACGGGGCAAGAGACCCAGTACTTC. As protein: CASSIAPVTGQETQYF.

This clone was picked up one time. CDR3 sequence: CASSEAQLAGGRRYF. The CDR3 bases are TGTGCCAGCAGTGAAGCGCAACTAGCGGGGGGGAGGCGGTACTTC. The rearrangement joins TRBV6-1 to TRBJ2-5, with 13 bases lining up with TRBD2. There are 15 residues in the CDR3. The trim removed 0 bases at V and 13 bases at J, leaving 8 bases unmatched. Germline CDR1 reads MNHNS; CDR2 reads SASEGT.

This clone was picked up a small number of times. The chain has TRBV28 and TRBJ1-5; D gene unclear. The germline CDR1 and CDR2 sequences are MDHEN and SYDVKM. This CDR3 is built from 12 residues. The ends were cut back, 6 bases at V and 5 bases at J, with 8 bases in the middle. CDR3 protein: CASRPEYQPQHF. The CDR3, as DNA: TGTGCCAGCAGGCCTGAATATCAGCCCCAGCATTTT.

The sample holds a few counts of this clone. V is TRBV9 and J is TRBJ1-6; 7 positions match TRBD1. V dropped 5 bases and J dropped 6; count of bases not matched to a gene: 5. The CDR3 is made up of 14 amino acids. Germline CDR1 and CDR2: SGDLS and YYNGEE. The CDR3 bases are TGTGCCAGCAGGAAGGGGGCAGGTAATTCACCCCTCCACTTT. This translates into CASRKGAGNSPLHF.

The chain recombines TRBV30 with TRBJ2-3; 10 nucleotides agree with TRBD1. The V gene's germline CDR1 is GTSNPN and CDR2 SVGIG (reference sequence). Unmatched junction bases numbered 2, after V lost 0 bases and J lost 5 bases. The CDR3 sequence is 14 residues long. CDR3 bases: TGTGCCTGGAGTGTGGGACAGGGGAGAGATACGCAGTATTTT. It codes for CAWSVGQGRDTQYF.

The rearrangement links TRBV29-1 to TRBJ2-3; D is unclear. The CDR3 is 12 residues long. Germline V gene sequence: CDR1 SQVTM, CDR2 ANQGSEA. Trimming took off 3 bases at V and 2 bases at J, with 6 bases between the two ends. The CDR3 here is CSVDPNTDTQYF. CDR3 coding DNA: TGCAGCGTTGATCCGAACACAGATACGCAGTATTTT.

The chain uses TRBV6-1 and TRBJ1-1, with D hard to call. Germline CDR1 MNHNS, CDR2 SASEGT. Deletions cut 0 bases from V and 6 bases from J, with 8 bases between. The CDR3 spans 13 residues. In nucleotides, the CDR3 is TGTGCCAGCAGTGAAGCGAGAGGTCCTGAAGCTTTCTTT. Translation gives CASSEARGPEAFF.

This clone was seen just once. The chain links TRBV21-1 to TRBJ1-4; the D segment call TRBD1 is taken from the table without a DNA check. TRBV21-1 is marked as a pseudogene. This CDR3 spans 16 amino acids. The CDR3 reads CASSKVGRDTARKLFF. The CDR3 DNA is TGTGCCAGCAGCAAAGTAGGACGGGACACGGCTAGAAAACTGTTTTTT.

The chain couples TRBV19 to TRBJ2-7, with 9 bases identical to TRBD2. The CDR3 totals 16 residues. V was clipped by 1 base and J by 6 bases; unmatched bases: 10. CDR1 LNHDA and CDR2 SQIVND come from the germline V gene (reference sequence). As DNA, the CDR3 is TGTGCCAGTAGTATAGTCCCCCGTAGCGGGAGATCCGAGCAGTACTTC. This gives the protein CASSIVPRSGRSEQYF.

The chain couples TRBV30 to TRBJ2-7, with TRBD1 identical over 8 bases. The V segment lost 3 bases and the J segment 2 bases; nucleotides outside the gene matches: 9. The germline CDR1 and CDR2 sequences are GTSNPN and SVGIG (reference sequence). The CDR3 extends over 15 amino acids. The DNA of the CDR3 is TGTGCCTGGAGAGCGGCCGTCAGGGGGCCCTACGAGCAGTACTTC. Its protein product is CAWRAAVRGPYEQYF.

V and J are TRBV7-3 and TRBJ2-1, with 13 positions matching TRBD2. J lost 6 bases, V lost 4 bases, and 9 bases had no gene match. The CDR3 is 17 residues long. Germline V gene lookup returns CDR1 SGHTA and CDR2 FQGTGA. The CDR3 coding sequence is TGTGCCAGCAGCTCTAGCCCCGGACTAGCGGGGGCCAATGAGCAGTTCTTC. The encoded protein is CASSSSPGLAGANEQFF.

The chain joins TRBV27 to TRBJ2-5, with TRBD2 as a possible D gene (6 bases). The CDR3 is 11 amino acids. V was clipped by 5 bases and J by 7 bases, with 8 bases between them. The germline gives CDR1 MNHEY, CDR2 SMNVEV (reference sequence). For the CDR3, the DNA is TGTGCCAGCAGTCCCGGGGGGACCCAGTACTTC. Translated, it gives CASSPGGTQYF.

The chain employs TRBV27 and TRBJ2-7; D remains ambiguous. V shed 2 bases and J shed 1 base, with 15 bases lying between them. The CDR3 covers 16 residues. Germline V gives CDR1 MNHEY, CDR2 SMNVEV (reference sequence). CDR3 sequence: CASSLVSPKFSYEQYF. CDR3 nucleotides: TGTGCCAGCAGTTTAGTCAGTCCCAAATTTTCCTACGAGCAGTACTTC.

The V call is TRBV11-3, the J call TRBJ2-7; D tentatively fits TRBD1 or TRBD2 (5 bases each). Per germline, CDR1 SGHNT and CDR2 YENEEA. V was trimmed by 3 bases and J by 5 bases, leaving 11 bases between them. The CDR3 has 13 amino acids. The CDR3 DNA sequence: TGTGCCAGCAGCTTGGGGGAAGTGAACGAGCAGTACTTC. Its translation is CASSLGEVNEQYF.

This chain joins TRBV9 and TRBJ1-2, with 9 bases identical to TRBD1. The germline gives CDR1 SGDLS, CDR2 YYNGEE. The CDR3 runs to 14 residues. The V gene end was trimmed by 3 bases and the J gene end by 4 bases; junction bases not matched to a gene: 4. Here the CDR3 DNA reads TGTGCCAGCAGCGGCCGACAGGGGGTCTATGGCTACACCTTC. Translation: CASSGRQGVYGYTF. Looking up the rest from reference TRBV9 and TRBJ1-2 gives the full variable domain: DSGVTQTPKHLITATGQRVTLRCSPRSGDLSVYWYQQSLDQGLQFLIQYYNGEERAKGNILERFSAQQFPDLHSELNLSSLELGDSALYFCASSGRQGVYGYTFGSGTRLTVV.

Here the CDR3 reads CASSETGRSDTEAFF. CDR3 sequence (DNA): TGTGCCAGCAGCGAAACAGGGAGATCCGACACTGAAGCTTTCTTT. V usage is TRBV9 and J usage is TRBJ1-1, with a tentative D call TRBD1 (6 bases). The CDR3 consists of 15 residues. Germline V gives CDR1 SGDLS, CDR2 YYNGEE. Trimming took off 3 bases at V and 3 bases at J, with 15 bases between the two ends.

The chain employs TRBV2 and TRBJ2-1; TRBD2 matches 12 bases. The J segment lost 10 bases and the V segment lost 6 bases, leaving 10 bases of the junction unmatched. In germline, CDR1 is SNHLY, CDR2 FYNNEI. This CDR3 comprises 15 residues. The CDR3 DNA reads TGTGCCAGCAGAGGGCTAGCGGGGGGGCTGGGCGAGCAGTTCTTC. Amino acid sequence: CASRGLAGGLGEQFF.

Concerning this clone: Its ends do not fully match the called genes, so a read error is possible. V is TRBV9 and J is TRBJ2-2, with D perhaps matching TRBD1 or TRBD2 (5 bases each). CDR1 is SGDLS and CDR2 is YYNGEE in the germline V gene. The CDR3 extends over 13 amino acids. The CDR3 loop reads CASSVVVSGDLFF. In DNA form, the CDR3 reads TGTGCCAGCAGCGTAGTAGTGTCCGGGGACCTGTTTTTT. The full variable domain, with the rest looked up from reference TRBV9 and TRBJ2-2, is DSGVTQTPKHLITATGQRVTLRCSPRSGDLSVYWYQQSLDQGLQFLIQYYNGEERAKGNILERFSAQQFPDLHSELNLSSLELGDSALYFCASSVVVSGDLFFGEGSRLTVL.

This chain uses TRBV2 with TRBJ2-5; 10 positions match TRBD1. Germline V gene lookup returns CDR1 SNHLY and CDR2 FYNNEI. After removal of 6 bases from V and 4 bases from J, the junction contained 5 bases not matched to a gene. The length of the CDR3 is 14 residues. This chain's CDR3 is CASRIRQGAETQYF. In DNA form, the CDR3 reads TGTGCCAGCAGGATACGACAGGGGGCAGAGACCCAGTACTTC.

The rearrangement joins TRBV4-2 to TRBJ1-5; D call uncertain. Between the trimmed V and J ends, which lost 1 base and 1 base, there was a span of 8 bases. This CDR3 has 15 amino acids. Germline V gives CDR1 LGHNA, CDR2 YNFKEQ. CDR3 sequence (DNA): TGTGCCAGCAGCCAAGTTGGAAAGAGCAATCAGCCCCAGCATTTT. Amino acids: CASSQVGKSNQPQHF.

The V call is TRBV6-5, the J call TRBJ2-1, with TRBD2 matching over 8 bases. With V trimmed by 6 bases and J by 10 bases, 5 bases remained unmatched. Germline values: CDR1 MNHEY, CDR2 SVGAGI. The CDR3 is made up of 12 amino acids. The CDR3 reads CASRTGTREQFF. The CDR3 DNA reads as TGTGCCAGCAGGACCGGGACTAGAGAGCAGTTCTTC.

The chain has TRBV7-9 and TRBJ2-7; TRBD1 matches 8 bases. Trimming removed 4 bases from V and 5 bases from J; junction bases left unmatched: 7. Germline V gene sequence: CDR1 SEHNR, CDR2 FQNEAQ (reference sequence). The CDR3 is 14 amino acids. The CDR3 here is CASSSDRVLNEQYF. DNA of the CDR3: TGTGCCAGCAGCTCGGACAGGGTCCTGAACGAGCAGTACTTC.

The rearrangement uses TRBV9 and TRBJ2-2, with 8 bases matching TRBD2. Looked up from germline, CDR1 is SGDLS and CDR2 is YYNGEE. V shed 0 bases and J 6 bases; nucleotides not matched to a gene: 7. The CDR3 length is 16 residues. DNA for the CDR3: TGTGCCAGCAGCGTAGATTCGAGCGGGAGACCCGGGGAGCTGTTTTTT. Its protein product is CASSVDSSGRPGELFF.

The chain combines TRBV7-3 with TRBJ1-2, with 8 bases lining up with TRBD1. CDR1 is SGHTA, CDR2 FQGTGA, per germline. The CDR3 runs to 14 residues. V gave up 5 bases and J gave up 10 bases; unmatched junction bases: 12. CDR3 loop: CASSQSGTGVTYTF. The CDR3 nucleotides are TGTGCCAGCAGCCAAAGCGGGACAGGCGTTACCTACACCTTC.

The genes are TRBV5-1 and TRBJ2-1; D gene unclear. CDR3 size: 15 residues. The germline V and J ends were trimmed by 0 bases and 4 bases, with 11 bases remaining between them. Germline V gene sequence: CDR1 SGHRS, CDR2 YFSETQ. CDR3 loop: CASSLGGSQYNEQFF. The CDR3, as DNA: TGCGCCAGCAGCTTGGGAGGTTCCCAATACAATGAGCAGTTCTTC.

V usage is TRBV5-1 and J usage is TRBJ2-7, with 8 bases fitting TRBD1. Germline V gene lookup returns CDR1 SGHRS and CDR2 YFSETQ. The CDR3 loop spans 14 amino acids. V lost 2 bases, J lost 5 bases, and 6 bases stayed unmatched. Here the CDR3 DNA reads TGCGCCAGCAGCTTTGGGACAGGTGTGAACGAGCAGTACTTC. This codes for CASSFGTGVNEQYF.